These 16 T cell receptor beta chains share one sample of origin, sequenced in a study of cytomegalovirus exposure and HLA in healthy donors listed by TCRdb under 2017. The method was the immunoSEQ multiplex PCR assay. For the multiplex PCR, a mixture combining 60 forward primers for TCR Vbeta segments and 13 reverse primers for TCR Jbeta segments was used. TCRdb re-hosts the immuneACCESS table, in-frame sequences only. Its copies lack some clones; in the studies checked, an unresolved V gene accounts for under half of them, and the cause for the rest is not known. The sample data list tens of thousands of clones, and around 73% of these were observed just once. About 5.5% of the sample comes from the top ten. The specimen sequenced was PBMCs. These receptors all come from a man aged 45-60 years in good health and CMV-seronegative.

With respect to this clone: The junction does not match germline at one end; this may be a read error. V usage is TRBV6-5 and J usage is TRBJ2-5; the D gene is possibly TRBD1 (6 bases). Germline CDR1 is MNHEY and CDR2 is SVGAGI. The CDR3 loop spans 14 amino acids. CDR3 DNA sequence: TGTGCCAGCAGTTACTTTTGGGGGCAAGAGGCCCAGTACTTC. This sequence encodes CASSYFWGQEAQYF.

This clone was seen more than once but under ten times. The chain uses TRBV7-8 and TRBJ1-4; a weak D match, TRBD1 (5 bases). V was pared by 6 bases and J by 8 bases, with 19 bases between. CDR3 length: 15 amino acids. CDR1 is SGHVS, CDR2 FQNEAQ, per germline. This CDR3 is CASRGFRAPSEKLFF. For the CDR3, the DNA is TGTGCCAGCAGGGGCTTCAGGGCCCCTTCGGAAAAACTGTTTTTT.

This chain joins TRBV6-6 and TRBJ1-5; D gene uncertain. The V gene's germline CDR1 is MNHNY and CDR2 SVGAGI (reference sequence). The length of the CDR3 is 11 residues. V lost 0 bases to trimming and J lost 8 bases, with 2 bases between them. The CDR3 here is CASSYSKPQHF. The CDR3 nucleotides read TGTGCCAGCAGTTACTCCAAGCCCCAGCATTTT.

This clone came up a few times. The J gene is TRBJ2-5, the V gene TRBV2, with D tentatively TRBD2 (7 bases). CDR1 SNHLY and CDR2 FYNNEI come from the germline V gene. The CDR3 loop spans 15 amino acids. Trimming shortened V by 0 bases and J by 6 bases, and 14 bases separated the two germline ends. The CDR3 is CASSEARGLGKTQYF. The CDR3 nucleotides are TGTGCCAGCAGTGAAGCGCGGGGGCTGGGGAAGACCCAGTACTTC.

The chain uses TRBV10-1 and TRBJ2-2; 7 bases align to TRBD2. Looked up from germline, CDR1 is WNHNN and CDR2 is SYGVQD (reference sequence). With V trimmed by 4 bases and J by 6 bases, 2 bases remained unmatched. The CDR3 is 13 amino acids. CDR3 DNA: TGCGCCAGCAGTGCGGGGGGAGCCGGGGAGCTGTTTTTT. It yields the protein CASSAGGAGELFF.

J is TRBJ1-1 and V is TRBV11-2; possible D gene TRBD1, 5 bases. Trimming shortened V by 2 bases and J by 5 bases, and 15 bases separated the two germline ends. Germline-derived CDR1 and CDR2 are SGHAT and FQNNGV. This CDR3 is 15 amino acids long. The CDR3 is CASSLPRQGGTEAFF. In nucleotides, the CDR3 is TGTGCCAGCAGCTTACCCCGCCAGGGAGGTACTGAAGCTTTCTTT.

The CDR3 DNA is TGTGCCAGCAGCTTTGATGGGCGGAACACTGAAGCTTTCTTT. Encoded protein: CASSFDGRNTEAFF. The chain combines TRBV11-3 with TRBJ1-1; D ambiguous. The CDR3 covers 14 residues. Germline CDR1 is SGHNT and CDR2 is YENEEA. Trimming left V 3 bases short and J 1 base short, with 9 bases between.

The J gene is TRBJ1-2, the V gene TRBV6-4, with 7 bases identical to TRBD1. The ends lost 6 bases at V and 3 bases at J; junction bases unmatched: 4. The CDR3 consists of 13 residues. Germline CDR1 reads MRHNA; CDR2 reads SNTAGT. The CDR3 nucleotides are TGTGCCAGCAGCCACGGACAGGACTATGGCTACACCTTC. It specifies CASSHGQDYGYTF.

This chain links TRBV7-8 with TRBJ2-7; tentatively, D is TRBD1 (6 bases). V was clipped by 4 bases and J by 3 bases, with 19 bases between them. Per germline, CDR1 SGHVS and CDR2 FQNEAQ. The length of the CDR3 is 16 residues. The CDR3 loop reads CASSYQQGIGDYEQYF. The CDR3 DNA is TGTGCCAGCAGCTACCAACAGGGTATCGGAGACTACGAGCAGTACTTC.

The rearrangement joins TRBV7-3 to TRBJ2-7, with a weak D call TRBD1 (5 bases). With 1 base removed from V and 4 bases from J, the gap between germline ends came to 14 bases. Germline assignment: CDR1 SGHTA and CDR2 FQGTGA. The CDR3 totals 15 residues. The CDR3 nucleotides read TGTGCCAGCAGCTTAAGGTCTCCAGGGTGGTACGAGCAGTACTTC. It specifies CASSLRSPGWYEQYF. The whole variable domain, remainder taken from reference TRBV7-3 and TRBJ2-7, is GAGVSQTPSNKVTEKGKYVELRCDPISGHTALYWYRQSLGQGPEFLIYFQGTGAADDSGLPNDRFFAVRPEGSVSTLKIQRTERGDSAVYLCASSLRSPGWYEQYFGPGTRLTVT.

J is TRBJ1-3 and V is TRBV27; 8 nucleotides align to TRBD1. The CDR3 covers 16 residues. Germline CDR1 reads MNHEY; CDR2 reads SMNVEV (reference sequence). Unmatched junction bases numbered 6, after V lost 3 bases and J lost 2 bases. CDR3 nucleotide sequence: TGTGCCAGCAGTTTTTCTGGACAGGGCACTGGAAACACCATATATTTT. Amino acid sequence: CASSFSGQGTGNTIYF.

The chain employs TRBV11-2 and TRBJ1-4; 9 bases match TRBD1. The CDR3 extends over 17 amino acids. Unmatched junction bases numbered 14, after V lost 5 bases and J lost 7 bases. Germline CDR1 is SGHAT and CDR2 is FQNNGV. The CDR3 sequence: CASSPGQGGSRGEKLFF. CDR3 bases: TGTGCCAGCAGCCCGGGACAGGGAGGTTCAAGGGGTGAAAAACTGTTTTTT.

The chain couples TRBV10-3 to TRBJ1-2, with D tentatively TRBD1 (6 bases). This CDR3 is built from 16 residues. Per germline, CDR1 ENHRY and CDR2 SYGVKD. Trimming cost V 8 bases and J 4 bases, with 23 bases left between them. The DNA of the CDR3 is TGTGCCATCCGGGGGGTAGCAGGGGTAGGGAGCTATGGCTACACCTTC. This encodes CAIRGVAGVGSYGYTF.

The chain recombines TRBV7-9 with TRBJ1-5; no clear D. The CDR3 is 14 amino acids. V lost 1 base and J 4 bases, leaving 8 bases between the germline ends. Germline loops: CDR1 SEHNR, CDR2 FQNEAQ (reference sequence). The chain's CDR3 is CASSLGAENQPQHF. As DNA, the CDR3 is TGTGCCAGCAGCTTAGGGGCAGAAAATCAGCCCCAGCATTTT. Drawing the rest from reference TRBV7-9 and TRBJ1-5, the complete variable domain is DTGVSQNPRHKITKRGQNVTFRCDPISEHNRLYWYRQTLGQGPEFLTYFQNEAQLEKSRLLSDRFSAERPKGSFSTLEIQRTEQGDSAMYLCASSLGAENQPQHFGDGTRLSIL.

The chain links TRBV18 to TRBJ1-4; tentative D call: TRBD1 (5 bases). The CDR3 loop spans 14 amino acids. Germline CDR1 and CDR2: KGHSH and LQKENI. Trimming left V 2 bases short and J 8 bases short, with 12 bases between. The CDR3 protein is CASSPTRQGEKLFF. The DNA for the CDR3 is TGTGCCAGCTCACCAACGAGGCAGGGAGAAAAACTGTTTTTT.

The CDR3 nucleotides read TGTGCCAGCAGCTTACGGGGGGTAGGCACCGGGGAGCTGTTTTTT. It specifies CASSLRGVGTGELFF. The J gene is TRBJ2-2, the V gene TRBV5-4, with 7 bases identical to TRBD2. The ends lost 2 bases at V and 4 bases at J; junction bases unmatched: 5. Germline lookup yields CDR1 SGHNT and CDR2 YYREEE (reference sequence). The CDR3 has 15 amino acids.